These 2 T cell receptor beta chains were sequenced from one sample in a study of cytomegalovirus exposure and HLA in healthy donors. Generated by immunoSEQ multiplex PCR, the TCRdb table keeps only in-frame clones and is missing some. The sample lists about 160,000 clones; around nine tenths were seen once. Material for sequencing was PBMCs. The receptors were gathered from a woman younger than 35 in good health and CMV-seropositive.

CDR3 DNA: TGTGCCAGCAGTTCCTCGGGTGCGGGTGGCTACACCTTC. It is translated as CASSSSGAGGYTF. V and J are TRBV6-5 and TRBJ1-2; no firm D call. CDR1 is MNHEY and CDR2 is SVGAGI in the germline V gene. The CDR3 spans 13 residues. With 4 bases removed from V and 7 bases from J, the gap between germline ends came to 13 bases.

The CDR3 region is CASSLGRSLAVLNEQFF. In DNA, the CDR3 is TGTGCCAGCAGCTTAGGTAGGAGTCTGGCCGTCCTTAATGAGCAGTTCTTC. The chain links TRBV11-2 to TRBJ2-1; D is undetermined. Germline V gene lookup returns CDR1 SGHAT and CDR2 FQNNGV. V was clipped by 1 base and J by 7 bases, with 20 bases between them. This CDR3 has 17 amino acids.